These T cell receptor beta chains were read from a single sample in a study of blood T cell repertoires in COVID-19. This table comes from immunoSEQ multiplex PCR, and its TCRdb copy is limited to in-frame clones, with some not included. The sample includes about 41,000 clones, roughly four fifths of them seen just once. What was sequenced was peripheral blood. The receptor source for this set is a woman over 75 with acute or convalescent COVID-19. The CDR3 runs from the conserved cysteine through the conserved F or W. Fields, in order: CDR3 protein, CDR3 DNA, clone size, V gene, J gene, D gene. The D gene is left open where the match is weak. Clone size is not always given. Where it is, it says once, few, many or a class for expanded clones.

CASCLSGISTNEKLFF	TGTGCCAGCTGCTTGTCAGGGATTTCCACTAATGAAAAACTGTTTTTT	few	TRBV2	TRBJ1-4	.
CASSLSNRGLNTEAFF	TGTGCCAGCAGCTTATCAAACAGGGGGCTGAACACTGAAGCTTTCTTT	.	TRBV7-8	TRBJ1-1	TRBD1
CASSTFRGSNQPQHF	TGTGCCAGTAGTACTTTCAGGGGGAGCAATCAGCCCCAGCATTTT	.	TRBV19	TRBJ1-5	TRBD1
CASSQTGATEAFF	TGTGCCAGCAGCCAAACAGGGGCAACTGAAGCTTTCTTT	.	TRBV14	TRBJ1-1	TRBD1
CAISEGGSSYNSPLHF	TGTGCCATCAGTGAGGGCGGCAGCTCCTATAATTCACCCCTCCACTTT	few	TRBV10-3	TRBJ1-6	.
CASSEAQVSSYGYTF	TGTGCCAGCAGTGAAGCGCAGGTATCCAGCTATGGCTACACCTTC	.	TRBV2	TRBJ1-2	.
CAWSVLGFQETQYF	TGTGCCTGGAGTGTACTTGGTTTCCAAGAGACCCAGTACTTC	.	TRBV30	TRBJ2-5	.
CASSPPHLGTGANVLTF	TGTGCCAGCTCACCACCGCACCTCGGGACTGGGGCCAACGTCCTGACTTTC	.	TRBV18	TRBJ2-6	.
CASSLGGNGGPDTQYF	TGTGCCAGCTCCTTAGGAGGGAACGGAGGCCCAGATACGCAGTATTTT	.	TRBV18	TRBJ2-3	.
CASSALAYGYTF	TGTGCCAGCAGTGCATTGGCCTATGGCTACACCTTC	.	TRBV12-3/TRBV12-4	TRBJ1-2	.
CASSLETSYEQYF	TGTGCCAGCAGTTTGGAGACTTCCTACGAGCAGTACTTC	once	TRBV12-3/TRBV12-4	TRBJ2-7	.
CASSLRREGEKLFF	TGTGCCAGCAGCTTACGCAGGGAAGGTGAAAAACTGTTTTTT	once	TRBV7-9	TRBJ1-4	.
CASSLGGLAGVEQFF	TGTGCCAGCAGCTTAGGGGGTTTAGCGGGAGTTGAGCAGTTCTTC	.	TRBV11-3	TRBJ2-1	TRBD2
CASSLPGQGYEQYF	TGTGCCAGCAGCCTCCCGGGACAGGGATACGAGCAGTACTTC	.	TRBV11-2	TRBJ2-7	TRBD1
CASSPPGGGYEQYF	TGTGCCAGCAGTCCCCCGGGAGGGGGGTACGAGCAGTACTTC	.	TRBV6-5	TRBJ2-7	TRBD2
CASGSYNEQFF	TGTGCCAGCGGGTCCTACAATGAGCAGTTCTTC	.	TRBV19	TRBJ2-1	.
CASSVGGQYNEQFF	TGTGCCAGCAGCGTAGGGGGACAGTACAATGAGCAGTTCTTC	.	TRBV9	TRBJ2-1	TRBD1
CASSPGGYTEAFF	TGTGCCAGCAGTCCCGGAGGGTACACTGAAGCTTTCTTT	once	TRBV6-1	TRBJ1-1	.
CASSAAGTYDNSPLHF	TGTGCCAGCAGCGCCGCCGGGACATATGATAATTCACCCCTCCACTTT	.	TRBV5-4	TRBJ1-6	.
CASSITRTTNEKLFF	TGTGCCAGTAGTATAACCAGAACAACTAATGAAAAACTGTTTTTT	.	TRBV19	TRBJ1-4	.
CASSQGQGSYGYTF	TGCGCCAGCAGCCAGGGACAGGGTAGCTATGGCTACACCTTC	few	TRBV4-3	TRBJ1-2	TRBD1
CASRIPSGGKTGELFF	TGCGCCAGCAGAATCCCTAGCGGGGGTAAGACCGGGGAGCTGTTTTTT	.	TRBV5-1	TRBJ2-2	TRBD2
CASSPSDRTAPFF	TGTGCCAGCAGCCCCTCGGACAGAACAGCACCTTTCTTT	.	TRBV3-1/TRBV3-2	TRBJ1-1	.
CASSVAGENTGELFF	TGTGCCAGCAGCGTAGCAGGGGAGAACACCGGGGAGCTGTTTTTT	.	TRBV9	TRBJ2-2	.
CASSLDDGGSYEQYF	TGTGCCAGCAGCTTAGACGACGGGGGGAGCTACGAGCAGTACTTC	.	TRBV7-9	TRBJ2-7	TRBD2
CALPWGRKGGYTF	TGTGCCCTACCGTGGGGGAGGAAGGGTGGCTACACCTTC	.	TRBV21-1	TRBJ1-2	.
CASSLNPGTGNEKLFF	TGTGCCAGCAGCTTAAATCCCGGGACAGGGAACGAAAAACTGTTTTTT	.	TRBV7-6	TRBJ1-4	TRBD1
CASSVTSVGTDTQYF	TGTGCCAGCAGCGTGACTAGTGTAGGCACAGATACGCAGTATTTT	.	TRBV9	TRBJ2-3	.
CASSLGRDNLQYF	TGCGCCAGCAGCTTGGGCAGGGACAACTTGCAGTACTTC	.	TRBV5-1	TRBJ2-7	.
CASSSGQGVFSGANVLTF	TGCGCCAGCAGCTCGGGACAGGGGGTGTTCTCTGGGGCCAACGTCCTGACTTTC	.	TRBV5-1	TRBJ2-6	TRBD1
CASKGGYYEQYF	TGTGCCAGCAAGGGGGGGTATTACGAGCAGTACTTC	.	TRBV2	TRBJ2-7	.
CASSQQAGGGQPQHF	TGTGCCAGCAGCCAACAGGCAGGGGGTGGTCAGCCCCAGCATTTT	.	TRBV3-1/TRBV3-2	TRBJ1-5	TRBD1
CASRVTGFNEKLFF	TGTGCCAGTAGAGTGACAGGCTTTAATGAAAAACTGTTTTTT	.	TRBV19	TRBJ1-4	.
CASGSQAGGEKLFF	TGTGCCAGTGGCTCGCAGGCCGGAGGTGAAAAACTGTTTTTT	.	TRBV19	TRBJ1-4	.
CASSPRNREGFNTEAFF	TGCGCCAGCAGTCCTCGGAACAGGGAGGGGTTTAACACTGAAGCTTTCTTT	.	TRBV23-1	TRBJ1-1	.
CASSLVGGDYSYEQYF	TGCGCCAGCAGCTTGGTTGGAGGCGACTATTCCTACGAGCAGTACTTC	.	TRBV5-1	TRBJ2-7	.
CASSDRQGALGGYTF	TGTGCCAGCAGTGATCGACAGGGGGCTCTTGGGGGCTACACCTTC	.	TRBV2	TRBJ1-2	TRBD1
CASSMGRSTVAQHF	TGTGCCAGTAGTATGGGCAGGTCTACGGTGGCCCAGCATTTT	.	TRBV19	TRBJ1-5	.
CASRGSSYGANVLTF	TGTGCCAGCAGGGGCTCATCGTACGGGGCCAACGTCCTGACTTTC	.	TRBV28	TRBJ2-6	.
CASSLTGVYNEQFF	TGTGCCAGCAGCTTAACAGGGGTCTACAATGAGCAGTTCTTC	.	TRBV7-9	TRBJ2-1	TRBD1
CASSQDWRQGNTGELFF	TGTGCCAGCAGCCAAGATTGGCGACAGGGCAACACCGGGGAGCTGTTTTTT	few	TRBV3-1/TRBV3-2	TRBJ2-2	TRBD1
CASSYSSGGPVSSYNEQFF	TGTGCCAGCAGTTATTCTAGCGGGGGGCCCGTTAGCTCCTACAATGAGCAGTTCTTC	.	TRBV6-9	TRBJ2-1	TRBD2
CASGGQGELNTEAFF	TGTGCTTCAGGAGGACAGGGAGAACTGAACACTGAAGCTTTCTTT	.	TRBV6-6	TRBJ1-1	TRBD1
CASSGGVGYGYTF	TGTGCCAGCAGTGGCGGGGTAGGCTATGGCTACACCTTC	.	TRBV2	TRBJ1-2	.
CASSLRQSYYGYTF	TGTGCCAGCAGCCTCCGACAGAGCTACTATGGCTACACCTTC	.	TRBV3-1/TRBV3-2	TRBJ1-2	.
CSASWGQGIDYGYTF	TGCAGTGCTAGTTGGGGACAGGGGATCGACTATGGCTACACCTTC	.	TRBV20-1	TRBJ1-2	TRBD1
CASSSRGNPSTEAFF	TGTGCCAGTAGTAGCCGAGGAAATCCGAGCACTGAAGCTTTCTTT	.	TRBV19	TRBJ1-1	.
CATSRDRGGTGTSSPLHF	TGTGCCACCAGCAGAGATCGGGGGGGAACAGGGACCTCTTCACCCCTCCACTTT	.	TRBV15	TRBJ1-6	.
CASSYSGTGVQETQYF	TGTGCCAGCAGTTACTCCGGGACAGGGGTCCAAGAGACCCAGTACTTC	.	TRBV6-5	TRBJ2-5	TRBD1
CASSFLAGGSYEQYF	TGTGCCAGCAGCTTCCTAGCGGGGGGCTCCTACGAGCAGTACTTC	.	TRBV5-6	TRBJ2-7	TRBD2
CASSGAGATNYGYTF	TGTGCCAGCAGCGGCGCAGGGGCGACTAACTATGGCTACACCTTC	.	TRBV28	TRBJ1-2	.
CASSLGVQRSLNTEAFF	TGTGCCAGCAGTTTGGGAGTACAGCGGAGTTTGAACACTGAAGCTTTCTTT	.	TRBV28	TRBJ1-1	.
CASSYLQGVDTEAFF	TGTGCCAGCAGTTACCTCCAGGGTGTGGACACTGAAGCTTTCTTT	.	TRBV6-5	TRBJ1-1	.
CASSRNWGHTEAFF	TGTGCCAGCAGCAGAAACTGGGGGCACACTGAAGCTTTCTTT	.	TRBV5-6	TRBJ1-1	.
CASREQGTQETQYF	TGCGCCAGCAGGGAACAGGGGACACAAGAGACCCAGTACTTC	.	TRBV5-1	TRBJ2-5	TRBD1
CASSYSPSTGATPLHF	TGTGCCAGCAGTTACTCCCCCTCGACAGGGGCGACACCCCTCCACTTT	.	TRBV6-5	TRBJ1-6	TRBD1
CASSLKVLGTLNSPLHF	TGTGCCAGCAGTTTAAAAGTCTTGGGCACCCTTAATTCACCCCTCCACTTT	.	TRBV27	TRBJ1-6	.
CASSEREEAFF	TGTGCCAGCAGTGAGCGGGAGGAAGCTTTCTTT	.	TRBV2	TRBJ1-1	.
CASSSSPTTNEKLFF	TGTGCCAGTAGTTCCTCACCTACAACTAATGAAAAACTGTTTTTT	.	TRBV19	TRBJ1-4	.
CASSLGLAGVSSYNEQFF	TGTGCCAGCAGCCTGGGACTAGCGGGGGTAAGCTCCTACAATGAGCAGTTCTTC	.	TRBV3-1/TRBV3-2	TRBJ2-1	TRBD2